Shown below are 16 T cell receptor beta chains from a single sample sequenced in a study of blood T cells in healthy people across ages. PCR was performed a second time for about 7 to 12 cycles using a sample-barcoded 5' primer and a J-beta primer mix. TCRdb reprocessed the 5' RACE reads via MiXCR and lists one record per CDR3 protein. Of about 2 million distinct CDR3 sequences listed, just under 50% are singletons. Sample: blood. The source is a woman in her forties in good health.

V and J are TRBV5-4 and TRBJ2-5, with 10 positions matching TRBD2. Trimming cost V 4 bases and J 2 bases; bases outside gene matches: 8. CDR3 length: 16 amino acids. The germline gives CDR1 SGHNT, CDR2 YYREEE (reference sequence). The CDR3 sequence: CASSTPSGGTQETQYF. DNA of the CDR3: TGTGCCAGCAGCACCCCTAGCGGGGGCACGCAAGAGACCCAGTACTTC.

The chain employs TRBV18 and TRBJ2-1, with 7 positions matching TRBD1. Germline lookup yields CDR1 KGHSH and CDR2 LQKENI. The CDR3 is 18 amino acids. The ends lost 3 bases at V and 6 bases at J; junction bases unmatched: 17. CDR3 DNA sequence: TGTGCCAGCTCACCTCTACTCCCTACAGGGGCTAGTAGCAATGAGCAGTTCTTC. It encodes CASSPLLPTGASSNEQFF.

The rearrangement uses TRBV20-1 and TRBJ1-1, with D perhaps matching TRBD1 (6 bases). Per the germline V gene, CDR1 is DFQATT and CDR2 is SNEGSKA (reference sequence). There are 14 residues in the CDR3. Deletions cut 3 bases from V and 1 base from J, with 12 bases between. CDR3 protein: CSARPWTANTEAFF. CDR3 DNA sequence: TGCAGTGCTAGGCCGTGGACAGCGAACACTGAAGCTTTCTTT.

Concerning this clonotype: Compared with germline, one end of the junction differs, possibly owing to a read error. This chain links TRBV7-3 with TRBJ2-6; unclear D gene. CDR1 is SGHTA, CDR2 FQGTGA, per germline. The CDR3 contains 15 residues. CDR3 sequence reads: CASTLSVSGANVLTF. CDR3 DNA: TGTGCCAGCACCTTAAGCGTGTCTGGGGCCAACGTCCTGACTTTC.

V gene TRBV6-2 or TRBV6-3 combines with J gene TRBJ1-1, with D tentatively TRBD1 (6 bases). This CDR3 has 14 residues. Trimming stripped 6 bases from V and 0 bases from J, with 11 bases between. Looked up from germline, CDR1 is MNHEY and CDR2 is SVGEGT. The CDR3 here is CASRHRTVNTEAFF. The DNA of the CDR3 is TGTGCCAGCAGGCATAGGACAGTGAACACTGAAGCTTTCTTT.

This chain connects TRBV13 to TRBJ1-2; 7 bases line up with TRBD1. This CDR3 has 15 amino acids. V lost 5 bases to trimming and J lost 4 bases; unmatched junction nucleotides: 10. Germline V gene lookup returns CDR1 PRHDT and CDR2 FYEKMQ (reference sequence). The CDR3 coding sequence is TGTGCCAGCAGCGTGGACAGGACTCCTGGCTATGGCTACACCTTC. It specifies CASSVDRTPGYGYTF. Full variable domain (missing parts from reference TRBV13 and TRBJ1-2): AAGVIQSPRHLIKEKRETATLKCYPIPRHDTVYWYQQGPGQDPQFLISFYEKMQSDKGSIPDRFSAQQFSDYHSELNMSSLELGDSALYFCASSVDRTPGYGYTFGSGTRLTVV.

This clonotype showed up just a few times. The chain uses TRBV5-6 and TRBJ2-1, with TRBD2 matching 8 bases. Germline assignment: CDR1 SGHDT and CDR2 YYEEEE. CDR3 length: 15 residues. The junction had 7 bases not matched to a gene; V was cut back by 2 bases and J by 6 bases. CDR3 loop: CASSFGTGGANEQFF. In DNA form, the CDR3 reads TGTGCCAGCAGCTTTGGCACGGGGGGGGCCAATGAGCAGTTCTTC.

The rearrangement joins TRBV7-9 to TRBJ1-5; D is undetermined. Between the trimmed V and J ends, which lost 5 bases and 3 bases, there was a span of 8 bases. In germline, CDR1 is SEHNR, CDR2 FQNEAQ (reference sequence). The CDR3 runs to 13 residues. CDR3 DNA sequence: TGTGCCAGCAGCCGTGCGTTCAATCAGCCCCAGCATTTT. This gives the protein CASSRAFNQPQHF.

This chain connects TRBV6-5 to TRBJ2-3; possible D gene TRBD2, 5 bases. CDR1 is MNHEY, CDR2 SVGAGI, per germline. The CDR3 runs to 14 residues. V lost 6 bases to trimming and J lost 2 bases, with 12 bases between them. CDR3 amino acids: CASSRTSITDTQYF. The CDR3 DNA sequence: TGTGCCAGCAGCAGGACTTCAATCACAGATACGCAGTATTTT.

The rearrangement uses TRBV6-5 and TRBJ2-6; perhaps TRBD1 as D (6 bases). The CDR3 has 17 amino acids. Trimming stripped 3 bases from V and 4 bases from J, with 16 bases between. CDR1 and CDR2 from the germline V gene are MNHEY and SVGAGI. CDR3 protein: CASSYSPGVPGANVLTF. CDR3 nucleotide sequence: TGTGCCAGCAGTTATTCCCCAGGGGTACCCGGGGCCAACGTCCTGACTTTC.

This clonotype was counted between two and nine times. This sequence joins TRBV28 and TRBJ1-5; 9 bases fit TRBD1. Per germline, CDR1 MDHEN and CDR2 SYDVKM. V was pared by 6 bases and J by 4 bases, with 4 bases of the junction left unmatched. CDR3 length: 14 amino acids. As DNA, the CDR3 is TGTGCCAGCAGGGGGACAGGGATTAATCAGCCCCAGCATTTT. Translating it yields CASRGTGINQPQHF.

The chain carries TRBV27 and TRBJ1-4, with 9 bases aligning to TRBD1. CDR3 length equals 14 residues. Trimming removed 6 bases from V and 7 bases from J; junction bases left unmatched: 6. Germline V gene data show CDR1 as MNHEY and CDR2 as SMNVEV (reference sequence). CDR3 sequence reads: CASRITGGTEKLFF. The CDR3 region has the DNA TGTGCCAGCAGAATCACAGGGGGCACTGAAAAACTGTTTTTT.

This clonotype was seen only a few times. The chain carries TRBV20-1 and TRBJ2-3; the D is unclear. There are 12 residues in the CDR3. With 5 bases removed from V and 2 bases from J, the gap between germline ends came to 8 bases. Looked up from germline, CDR1 is DFQATT and CDR2 is SNEGSKA (reference sequence). The CDR3 DNA reads TGCAGTGCTGGGGTGCACACAGATACGCAGTATTTT. Its protein is CSAGVHTDTQYF.

The V and J genes are TRBV28 and TRBJ1-5; the D gene is possibly TRBD1 (6 bases). The germline V and J ends were trimmed by 1 base and 7 bases, with 14 bases remaining between them. Germline V CDR1 and CDR2: MDHEN, SYDVKM. This CDR3 spans 15 amino acids. CDR3 in amino acids: CASSLSGAWGQPQHF. In DNA, the CDR3 is TGTGCCAGCAGTTTATCGGGGGCTTGGGGACAGCCCCAGCATTTT.

The gene calls are TRBV15 and TRBJ1-4; tentative D call: TRBD1 (5 bases). Germline V CDR1 and CDR2: LNHNV, YYDKDF (reference sequence). Between the trimmed V and J ends, which lost 0 bases and 2 bases, there was a span of 13 bases. The length of the CDR3 is 17 residues. The CDR3 protein is CATSRDPPAGTNEKLFF. DNA for the CDR3: TGTGCCACCAGCAGAGATCCCCCGGCAGGGACTAATGAAAAACTGTTTTTT.

Remarks on this clonotype: At one end, the junction sequence differs from germline, possibly due to a read error. This chain connects TRBV10-3 to TRBJ2-5; 7 bases align to TRBD1. The CDR3 is 12 amino acids. Germline V CDR1 and CDR2: ENHRY, SYGVKD. CDR3 DNA: TGTGCCATCAGGGGACAGCAAGGGACCCAGTACTTC. Encoded protein: CAIRGQQGTQYF.